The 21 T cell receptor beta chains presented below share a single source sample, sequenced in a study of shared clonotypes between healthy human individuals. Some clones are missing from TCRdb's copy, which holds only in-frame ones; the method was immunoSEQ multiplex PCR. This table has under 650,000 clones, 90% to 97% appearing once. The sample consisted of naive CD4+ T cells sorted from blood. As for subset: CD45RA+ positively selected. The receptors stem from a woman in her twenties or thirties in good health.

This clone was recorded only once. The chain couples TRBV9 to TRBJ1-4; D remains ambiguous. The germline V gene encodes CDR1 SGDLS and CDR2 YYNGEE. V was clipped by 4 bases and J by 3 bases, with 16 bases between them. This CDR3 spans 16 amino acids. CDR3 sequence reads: CASSRLAGGPNEKLFF. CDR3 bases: TGTGCCAGCAGCAGACTAGCGGGAGGGCCTAATGAAAAACTGTTTTTT.

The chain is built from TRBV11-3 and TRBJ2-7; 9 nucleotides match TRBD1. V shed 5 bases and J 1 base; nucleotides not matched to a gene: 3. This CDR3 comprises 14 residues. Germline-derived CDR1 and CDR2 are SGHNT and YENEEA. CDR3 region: CASSRDRASYEQYF. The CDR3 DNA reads TGTGCCAGCAGCCGGGACAGGGCGTCCTACGAGCAGTACTTC.

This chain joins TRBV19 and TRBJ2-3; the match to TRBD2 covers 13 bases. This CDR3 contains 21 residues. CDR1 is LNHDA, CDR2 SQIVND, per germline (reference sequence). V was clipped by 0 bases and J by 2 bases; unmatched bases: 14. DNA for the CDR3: TGTGCCAGTAGTATAGATCTTCGGACTAGCGGGAGACGGGGCCACACAGATACGCAGTATTTT. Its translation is CASSIDLRTSGRRGHTDTQYF.

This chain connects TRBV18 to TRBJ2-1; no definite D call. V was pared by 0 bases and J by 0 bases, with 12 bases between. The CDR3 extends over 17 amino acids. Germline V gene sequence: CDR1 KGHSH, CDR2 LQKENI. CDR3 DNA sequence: TGTGCCAGCTCACCACCAGGGCGTCTGGGCTCCTACAATGAGCAGTTCTTC. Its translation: CASSPPGRLGSYNEQFF. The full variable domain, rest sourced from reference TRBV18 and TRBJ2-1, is NAGVMQNPRHLVRRRGQEARLRCSPMKGHSHVYWYRQLPEEGLKFMVYLQKENIIDESGMPKERFSAEFPKEGPSILRIQQVVRGDSAAYFCASSPPGRLGSYNEQFFGPGTRLTVL.

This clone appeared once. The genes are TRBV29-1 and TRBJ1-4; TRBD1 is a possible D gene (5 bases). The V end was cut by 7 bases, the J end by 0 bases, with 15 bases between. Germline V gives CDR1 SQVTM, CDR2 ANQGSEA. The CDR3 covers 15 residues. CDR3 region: CSARGRTATNEKLFF. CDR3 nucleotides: TGCAGCGCAAGGGGCAGGACCGCAACTAATGAAAAACTGTTTTTT.

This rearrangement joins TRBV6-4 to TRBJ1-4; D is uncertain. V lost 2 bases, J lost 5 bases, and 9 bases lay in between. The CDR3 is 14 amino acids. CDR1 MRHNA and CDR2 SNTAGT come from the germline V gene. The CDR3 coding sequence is TGTGCCAGCAGTGACATGGAGCGGAATGAAAAACTGTTTTTT. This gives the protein CASSDMERNEKLFF.

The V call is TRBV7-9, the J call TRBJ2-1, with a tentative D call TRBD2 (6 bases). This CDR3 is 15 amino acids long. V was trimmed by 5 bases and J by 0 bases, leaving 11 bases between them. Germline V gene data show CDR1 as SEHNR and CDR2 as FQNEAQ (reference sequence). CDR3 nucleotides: TGTGCCAGCAGCCTACGGGGAGGCTCCTACAATGAGCAGTTCTTC. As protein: CASSLRGGSYNEQFF. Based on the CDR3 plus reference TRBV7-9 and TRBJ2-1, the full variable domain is DTGVSQNPRHKITKRGQNVTFRCDPISEHNRLYWYRQTLGQGPEFLTYFQNEAQLEKSRLLSDRFSAERPKGSFSTLEIQRTEQGDSAMYLCASSLRGGSYNEQFFGPGTRLTVL.

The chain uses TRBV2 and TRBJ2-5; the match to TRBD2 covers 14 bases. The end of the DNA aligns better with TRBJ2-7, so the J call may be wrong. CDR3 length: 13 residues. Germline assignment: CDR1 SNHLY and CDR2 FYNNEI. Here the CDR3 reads CAMGLAGVGEQYF. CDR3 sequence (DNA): TGTGCCATGGGACTAGCGGGAGTAGGCGAGCAGTACTTC.

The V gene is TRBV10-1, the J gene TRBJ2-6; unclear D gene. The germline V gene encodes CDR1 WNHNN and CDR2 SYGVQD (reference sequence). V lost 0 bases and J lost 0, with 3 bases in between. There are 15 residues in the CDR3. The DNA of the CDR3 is TGCGCCAGCAGTGAGTCGGGCTCTGGGGCCAACGTCCTGACTTTC. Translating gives CASSESGSGANVLTF.

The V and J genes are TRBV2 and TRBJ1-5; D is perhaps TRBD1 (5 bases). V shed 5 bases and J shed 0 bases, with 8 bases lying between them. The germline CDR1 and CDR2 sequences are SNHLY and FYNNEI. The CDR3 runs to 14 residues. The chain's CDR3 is CASSQTDSNQPQHF. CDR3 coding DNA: TGTGCCAGCAGTCAGACAGATAGCAATCAGCCCCAGCATTTT.

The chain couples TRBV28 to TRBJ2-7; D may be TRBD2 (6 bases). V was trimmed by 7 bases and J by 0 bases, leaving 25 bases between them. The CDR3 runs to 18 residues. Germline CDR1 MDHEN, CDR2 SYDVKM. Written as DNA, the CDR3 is TGTGCCAGCACCCCATCCCTCCCGATAGCGGAGAACTCCTACGAGCAGTACTTC. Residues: CASTPSLPIAENSYEQYF.

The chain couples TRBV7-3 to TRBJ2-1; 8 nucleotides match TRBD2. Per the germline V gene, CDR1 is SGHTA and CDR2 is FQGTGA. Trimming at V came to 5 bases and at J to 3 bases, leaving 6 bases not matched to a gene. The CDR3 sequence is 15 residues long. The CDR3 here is CASSPPGLDYNEQFF. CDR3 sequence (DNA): TGTGCCAGCAGCCCGCCGGGACTAGACTACAATGAGCAGTTCTTC.

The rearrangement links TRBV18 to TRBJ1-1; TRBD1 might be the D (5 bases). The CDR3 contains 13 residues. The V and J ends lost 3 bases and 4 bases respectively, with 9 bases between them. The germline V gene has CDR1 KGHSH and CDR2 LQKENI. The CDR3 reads CASSPGTATEAFF. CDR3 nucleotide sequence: TGTGCCAGCTCACCCGGGACCGCCACTGAAGCTTTCTTT.

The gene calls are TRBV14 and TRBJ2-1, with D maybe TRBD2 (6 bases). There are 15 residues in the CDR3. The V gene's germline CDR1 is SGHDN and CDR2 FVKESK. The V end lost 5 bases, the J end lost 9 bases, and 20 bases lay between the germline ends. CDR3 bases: TGTGCCAGCAGCGAAGTGGGCGGGATTGTTGGTGAGCAGTTCTTC. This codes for CASSEVGGIVGEQFF.

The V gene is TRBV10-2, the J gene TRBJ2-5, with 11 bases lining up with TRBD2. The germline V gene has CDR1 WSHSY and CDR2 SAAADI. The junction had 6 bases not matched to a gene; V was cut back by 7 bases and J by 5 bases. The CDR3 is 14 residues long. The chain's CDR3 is CASMRGLAVETQYF. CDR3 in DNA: TGCGCCAGCATGAGGGGACTAGCGGTGGAGACCCAGTACTTC.

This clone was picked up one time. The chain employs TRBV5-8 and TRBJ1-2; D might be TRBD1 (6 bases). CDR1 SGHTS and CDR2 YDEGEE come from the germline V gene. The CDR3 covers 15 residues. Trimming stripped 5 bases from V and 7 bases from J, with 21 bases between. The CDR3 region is CASSLARGAPGGYTF. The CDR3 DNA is TGTGCCAGCAGTCTCGCCCGGGGGGCGCCCGGTGGCTACACCTTC.

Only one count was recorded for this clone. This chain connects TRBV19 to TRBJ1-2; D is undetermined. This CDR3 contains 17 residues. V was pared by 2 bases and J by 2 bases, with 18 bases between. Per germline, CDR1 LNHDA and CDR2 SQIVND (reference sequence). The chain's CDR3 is CASSISRGTYANYGYTF. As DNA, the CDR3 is TGTGCCAGTAGTATATCGCGAGGAACGTATGCAAACTATGGCTACACCTTC.

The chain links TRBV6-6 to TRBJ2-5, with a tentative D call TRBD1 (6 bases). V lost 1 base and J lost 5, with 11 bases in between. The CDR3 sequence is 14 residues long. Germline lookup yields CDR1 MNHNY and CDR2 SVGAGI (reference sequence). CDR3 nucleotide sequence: TGTGCCAGCAGTTACTTTGGGGGCGGGGAGACCCAGTACTTC. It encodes CASSYFGGGETQYF.

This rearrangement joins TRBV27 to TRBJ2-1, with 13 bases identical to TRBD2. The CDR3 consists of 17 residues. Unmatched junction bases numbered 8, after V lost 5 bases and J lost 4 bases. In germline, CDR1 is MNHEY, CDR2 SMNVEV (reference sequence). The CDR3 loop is CASSPARTSGGYNEQFF. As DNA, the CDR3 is TGTGCCAGCAGTCCAGCCCGGACTAGCGGGGGATACAATGAGCAGTTCTTC.

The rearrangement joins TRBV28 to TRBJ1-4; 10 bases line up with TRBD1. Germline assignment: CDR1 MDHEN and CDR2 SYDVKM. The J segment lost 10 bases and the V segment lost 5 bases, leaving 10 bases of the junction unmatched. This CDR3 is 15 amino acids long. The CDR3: CASSPPGQGIGKLFF. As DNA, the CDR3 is TGTGCCAGCAGTCCACCGGGACAGGGGATCGGAAAACTGTTTTTT.

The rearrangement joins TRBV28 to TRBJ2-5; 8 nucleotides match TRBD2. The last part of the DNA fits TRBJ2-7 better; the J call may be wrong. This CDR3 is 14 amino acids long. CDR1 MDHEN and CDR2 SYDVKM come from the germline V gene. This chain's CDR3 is CASSFPAGGLEQYF. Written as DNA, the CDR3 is TGTGCCAGCAGTTTCCCTGCGGGGGGTCTCGAGCAGTACTTC.